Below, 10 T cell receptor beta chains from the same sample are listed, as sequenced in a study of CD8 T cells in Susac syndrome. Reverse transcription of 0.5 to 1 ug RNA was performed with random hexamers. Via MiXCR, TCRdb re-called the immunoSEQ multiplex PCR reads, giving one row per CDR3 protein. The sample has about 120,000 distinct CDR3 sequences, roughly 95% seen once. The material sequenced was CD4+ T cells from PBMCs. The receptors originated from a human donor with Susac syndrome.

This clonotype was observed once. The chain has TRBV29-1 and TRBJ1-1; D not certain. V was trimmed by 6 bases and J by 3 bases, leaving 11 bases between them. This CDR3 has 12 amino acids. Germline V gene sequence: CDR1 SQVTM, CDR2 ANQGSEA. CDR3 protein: CSVLPFDTEAFF. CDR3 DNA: TGCAGCGTCCTTCCATTTGACACTGAAGCTTTCTTT.

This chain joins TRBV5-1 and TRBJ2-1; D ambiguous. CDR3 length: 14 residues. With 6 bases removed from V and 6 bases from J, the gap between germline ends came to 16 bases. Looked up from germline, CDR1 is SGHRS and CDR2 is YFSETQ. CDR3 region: CASIPGTGGNEQFF. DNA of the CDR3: TGCGCCAGCATACCCGGTACGGGTGGCAATGAGCAGTTCTTC.

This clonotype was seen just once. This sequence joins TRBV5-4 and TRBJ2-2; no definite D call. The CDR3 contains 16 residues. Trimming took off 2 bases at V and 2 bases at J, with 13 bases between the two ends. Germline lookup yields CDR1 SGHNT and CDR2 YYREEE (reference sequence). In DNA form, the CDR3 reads TGTGCCAGCAGCTTCTGGACCAAGGGCAACACCGGGGAGCTGTTTTTT. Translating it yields CASSFWTKGNTGELFF. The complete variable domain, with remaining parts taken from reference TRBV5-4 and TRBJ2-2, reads ETGVTQSPTHLIKTRGQQVTLRCSSQSGHNTVSWYQQALGQGPQFIFQYYREEENGRGNFPPRFSGLQFPNYSSELNVNALELDDSALYLCASSFWTKGNTGELFFGEGSRLTVL.

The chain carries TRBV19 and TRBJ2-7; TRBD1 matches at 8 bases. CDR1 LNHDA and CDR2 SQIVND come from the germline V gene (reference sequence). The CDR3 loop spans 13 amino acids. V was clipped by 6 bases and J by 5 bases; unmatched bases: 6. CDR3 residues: CASRRTGFDEQYF. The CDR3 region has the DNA TGTGCCAGTAGAAGGACAGGGTTTGACGAGCAGTACTTC.

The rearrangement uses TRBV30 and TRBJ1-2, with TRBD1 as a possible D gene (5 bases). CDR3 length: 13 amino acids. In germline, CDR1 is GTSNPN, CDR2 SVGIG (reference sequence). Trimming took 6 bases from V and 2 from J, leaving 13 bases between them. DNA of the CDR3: TGTGCCTGCCCTAGGGAGGGGAACTATGGCTACACCTTC. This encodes CACPREGNYGYTF.

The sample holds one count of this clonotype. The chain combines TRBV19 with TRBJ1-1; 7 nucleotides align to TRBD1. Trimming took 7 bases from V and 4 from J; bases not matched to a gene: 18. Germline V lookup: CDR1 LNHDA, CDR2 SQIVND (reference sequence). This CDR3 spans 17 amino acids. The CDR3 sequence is CASNPRGFTGDGTEAFF. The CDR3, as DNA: TGTGCCAGTAACCCTCGGGGCTTTACAGGGGACGGCACTGAAGCTTTCTTT.

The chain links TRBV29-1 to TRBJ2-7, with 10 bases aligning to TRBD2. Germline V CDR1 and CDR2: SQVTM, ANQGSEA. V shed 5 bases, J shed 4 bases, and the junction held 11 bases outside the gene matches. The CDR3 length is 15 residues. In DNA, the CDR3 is TGCAGCGTTCTACGGGGGACTAGCGTTAAATACGAGCAGTACTTC. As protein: CSVLRGTSVKYEQYF.

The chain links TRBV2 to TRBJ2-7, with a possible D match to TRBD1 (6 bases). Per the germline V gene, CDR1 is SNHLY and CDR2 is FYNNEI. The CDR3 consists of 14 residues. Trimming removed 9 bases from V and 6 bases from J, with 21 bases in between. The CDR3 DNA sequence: TGTGCCAGTACAATAGAGGGGGTTATCCGCGAGCAGTACTTC. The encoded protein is CASTIEGVIREQYF.

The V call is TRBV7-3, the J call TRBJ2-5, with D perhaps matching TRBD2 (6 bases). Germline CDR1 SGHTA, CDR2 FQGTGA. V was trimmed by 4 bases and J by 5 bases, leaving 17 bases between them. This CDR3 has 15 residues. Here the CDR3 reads CASSSWPGEGETQYF. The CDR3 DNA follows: TGTGCCAGCAGCTCCTGGCCGGGAGAAGGGGAGACCCAGTACTTC.

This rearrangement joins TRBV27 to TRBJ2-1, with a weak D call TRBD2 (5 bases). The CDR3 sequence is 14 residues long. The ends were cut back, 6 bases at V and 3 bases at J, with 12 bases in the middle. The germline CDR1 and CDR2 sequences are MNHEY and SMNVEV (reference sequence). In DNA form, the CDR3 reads TGTGCCAGCAGGAGAGGGAACATCTACAATGAGCAGTTCTTC. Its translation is CASRRGNIYNEQFF.